The 6 T cell receptor beta chains below come from one sample, sequenced in a study of regulatory T cells in long-lasting Graves disease. With iRepertoire HTBI primers and Arm-PCR of CDR3 regions, TCR beta libraries were built. MiXCR was run by TCRdb on the multiplex PCR reads, yielding one entry per CDR3 protein. The table has 300,000 to 400,000 distinct CDR3 sequences, 16% seen once; the top ten hold roughly 27%. Sample time point: newly diagnosed GD, antithyroid drugs for less than 3 months. PBMC-extracted RNA yielded the TCR library. Separately, the same data were catalogued under a study of T cells in Graves' hyperthyroidism and ophthalmopathy.

This material consisted of peripheral blood mononuclear cells (PBMCs), taken at new diagnosis, from a patient treated with antithyroid drugs. These receptor sequences come from a man aged 40-49 years with Graves disease.

This clonotype was seen just once. The chain is built from TRBV20-1 and TRBJ2-1, with 10 positions matching TRBD1. This CDR3 has 14 residues. J was trimmed by 8 bases and V by 5 bases; bases with no gene match: 9. The germline V gene encodes CDR1 DFQATT and CDR2 SNEGSKA (reference sequence). The CDR3: CSAQGQGSTDEQFF. Written as DNA, the CDR3 is TGCAGTGCTCAGGGACAGGGGAGTACGGATGAGCAGTTCTTC.

The sample holds many counts of this clonotype. This chain joins TRBV6-2 or TRBV6-3 and TRBJ2-2, with 7 bases that match TRBD1. Germline CDR1 MNHEY, CDR2 SVGEGT. V was clipped by 7 bases and J by 8 bases; unmatched bases: 10. This CDR3 region has 14 residues. The CDR3 reads CASIGVKGAGELFF. DNA of the CDR3: TGTGCCAGCATAGGAGTAAAGGGGGCGGGGGAGCTGTTTTTT.

The J gene is TRBJ1-6, the V gene TRBV3-1; the D is unclear. The V gene's germline CDR1 is LGHDT and CDR2 YNNKEL (reference sequence). The V gene lost 4 bases and the J gene lost 11 bases, with 15 bases spanning the gap. CDR3 length equals 14 residues. CDR3 protein: CASSRGPGYAPLHF. The CDR3 nucleotides are TGTGCCAGCAGCCGAGGCCCCGGTTATGCACCCCTCCACTTT.

This clonotype occurred many times. The chain employs TRBV2 and TRBJ2-7, with D tentatively TRBD1 or TRBD2 (5 bases each). The germline CDR1 and CDR2 sequences are SNHLY and FYNNEI. V was clipped by 5 bases and J by 0 bases, with 11 bases between them. This CDR3 is built from 14 residues. This CDR3 is CASSLGTSSYEQYF. The CDR3 DNA follows: TGTGCCAGCAGTCTGGGGACGAGCTCCTACGAGCAGTACTTC.

This clonotype occurred a few times. A much bigger clone sits one base away, suggesting this may be a read error. This chain connects TRBV11-3 to TRBJ1-6; weak D call: TRBD1 (6 bases). From germline, CDR1 is SGHNT and CDR2 YENEEA. This CDR3 has 13 residues. CDR3 residues: CASRPQGDSLLHF. The CDR3 bases are TGTGCCAGCAGACCACAGGGAGATTCACTCCTCCACTTT.

This clonotype was recorded many times. The chain's CDR3 is CASSSLWTGSYEQYF. CDR3 DNA: TGTGCCAGCAGCTCCCTCTGGACAGGATCCTACGAGCAGTACTTC. V is TRBV7-8 and J is TRBJ2-7; the match to TRBD1 covers 7 bases. The CDR3 totals 15 residues. V lost 4 bases to trimming and J lost 1 base; unmatched junction nucleotides: 7. The germline V gene encodes CDR1 SGHVS and CDR2 FQNEAQ.